A single sample is the source of the 19 T cell receptor beta chains below, sequenced in a study of cytomegalovirus exposure and HLA in healthy donors. PCR used 60 Vbeta primers and 13 Jbeta primers. The assay was immunoSEQ multiplex PCR, and TCRdb's table has in-frame clones only and misses some. The data hold approximately 150,000 clones, with more than 80% observed a single time. The sequenced material came from PBMCs. The receptors shown here come from a young woman in good health and CMV-seropositive.

The CDR3 here is CASSVVRSGANVLTF. CDR3 coding DNA: TGTGCCAGCAGTGTAGTCCGCTCTGGGGCCAACGTCCTGACTTTC. The V and J genes are TRBV2 and TRBJ2-6; D remains ambiguous. The CDR3 sequence is 15 residues long. Germline V gives CDR1 SNHLY, CDR2 FYNNEI. V lost 4 bases to trimming and J lost 0 bases, with 7 bases between them.

The CDR3 spells CASSPGLAGGGDTQYF. CDR3 in DNA: TGTGCCAGCAGCCCGGGACTAGCGGGGGGCGGAGATACGCAGTATTTT. The chain carries TRBV7-2 and TRBJ2-3; 15 bases map to TRBD2. Germline V gene sequence: CDR1 SGHTA, CDR2 FQGNSA. The CDR3 spans 16 residues. Trimming took 5 bases from V and 5 from J; bases not matched to a gene: 5. The full variable domain, its missing parts supplied by reference TRBV7-2 and TRBJ2-3, is GAGVSQSPSNKVTEKGKDVELRCDPISGHTALYWYRQSLGQGLEFLIYFQGNSAPDKSGLPSDRFSAERTGGSVSTLTIQRTQQEDSAVYLCASSPGLAGGGDTQYFGPGTRLTVL.

The chain has TRBV28 and TRBJ1-1; 8 bases are shared with TRBD1. This CDR3 contains 15 residues. The junction had 8 bases not matched to a gene; V was cut back by 6 bases and J by 2 bases. Per the germline V gene, CDR1 is MDHEN and CDR2 is SYDVKM. Here the CDR3 reads CASSTPGTGNTEAFF. CDR3 bases: TGTGCCAGCAGCACGCCCGGGACAGGAAACACTGAAGCTTTCTTT. Drawing the rest from reference TRBV28 and TRBJ1-1, the complete variable domain is DVKVTQSSRYLVKRTGEKVFLECVQDMDHENMFWYRQDPGLGLRLIYFSYDVKMKEKGDIPEGYSVSREKKERFSLILESASTNQTSMYLCASSTPGTGNTEAFFGQGTRLTVV.

The chain links TRBV6-6 to TRBJ2-5; 9 bases align to TRBD2. J was trimmed by 5 bases and V by 6 bases; bases with no gene match: 13. CDR1 is MNHNY, CDR2 SVGAGI, per germline (reference sequence). The CDR3 has 16 residues. The CDR3 region is CASSRLGGGAGETQYF. CDR3 coding DNA: TGTGCCAGCAGCCGCCTCGGCGGGGGGGCCGGGGAGACCCAGTACTTC.

V gene TRBV11-2 combines with J gene TRBJ2-7, with TRBD1 matching 7 bases. The CDR3 length is 15 residues. Germline V gene data show CDR1 as SGHAT and CDR2 as FQNNGV. Trimming cost V 1 base and J 3 bases; bases outside gene matches: 6. The CDR3 sequence is CASSLGGTVNYEQYF. The CDR3 DNA is TGTGCCAGCAGCTTAGGAGGGACAGTGAACTACGAGCAGTACTTC.

This clone was seen a handful of times. Here the CDR3 DNA reads TGTGCCAGCAGCTTAGGATTCCCCCAGGGGGGTTTCCCGAACAATGAGCAGTTCTTC. Amino acid sequence: CASSLGFPQGGFPNNEQFF. This rearrangement joins TRBV7-2 to TRBJ2-1; D possibly corresponds to TRBD1 (7 bases). CDR1 is SGHTA and CDR2 is FQGNSA in the germline V gene. V lost 1 base to trimming and J lost 5 bases, with 24 bases between them. The length of the CDR3 is 19 residues.

The V call is TRBV7-9, the J call TRBJ1-1; no reliable D call. There are 14 residues in the CDR3. From germline, CDR1 is SEHNR and CDR2 FQNEAQ (reference sequence). V was cut by 3 bases and J by 4 bases, with 12 bases left in between. The CDR3 here is CASSLGPMATEAFF. The CDR3, as DNA: TGTGCCAGCAGCTTGGGCCCTATGGCCACTGAAGCTTTCTTT.

The chain carries TRBV7-9 and TRBJ1-6; 8 bases align to TRBD1. Germline V gene lookup returns CDR1 SEHNR and CDR2 FQNEAQ (reference sequence). V shed 5 bases, J shed 6 bases, and the junction held 12 bases outside the gene matches. The CDR3 covers 17 residues. As DNA, the CDR3 is TGTGCCAGCAGCACCCCGGGACAGGTCGGAGCTAATTCACCCCTCCACTTT. Amino acid sequence: CASSTPGQVGANSPLHF.

This chain uses TRBV6-1 with TRBJ2-1, with D hard to call. Trimming removed 5 bases at V and 2 bases at J, with 7 bases between. This CDR3 contains 13 residues. Looked up from germline, CDR1 is MNHNS and CDR2 is SASEGT. The CDR3 loop reads CASSSLPYNEQFF. CDR3 coding DNA: TGTGCCAGCAGTAGCCTTCCCTACAATGAGCAGTTCTTC.

The chain couples TRBV11-2 to TRBJ1-1; D remains ambiguous. V gave up 2 bases and J gave up 1 base, with 14 bases separating them. CDR3 length: 16 amino acids. CDR1 and CDR2 from the germline V gene are SGHAT and FQNNGV. In nucleotides, the CDR3 is TGTGCCAGCAGCTTAAAGGCGGCAGCGCCGAACACTGAAGCTTTCTTT. Translation: CASSLKAAAPNTEAFF.

V is TRBV19 and J is TRBJ2-7; TRBD1 matches 8 bases. V dropped 7 bases and J dropped 4; count of bases not matched to a gene: 12. The CDR3 is 15 amino acids. Per the germline V gene, CDR1 is LNHDA and CDR2 is SQIVND (reference sequence). Here the CDR3 reads CASTPRTGFSYEQYF. The CDR3 DNA reads TGTGCCAGTACCCCGCGGACAGGGTTTAGTTACGAGCAGTACTTC.

The J gene is TRBJ2-3, the V gene TRBV5-1; no firm D call. With 5 bases removed from V and 0 bases from J, the gap between germline ends came to 7 bases. The CDR3 covers 13 residues. Per germline, CDR1 SGHRS and CDR2 YFSETQ. The DNA for the CDR3 is TGCGCCAGCAGGGCCAGTAGCACAGATACGCAGTATTTT. Amino acids: CASRASSTDTQYF. The variable domain in full, with the rest retrieved from reference TRBV5-1 and TRBJ2-3, is KAGVTQTPRYLIKTRGQQVTLSCSPISGHRSVSWYQQTPGQGLQFLFEYFSETQRNKGNFPGRFSGRQFSNSRSEMNVSTLELGDSALYLCASRASSTDTQYFGPGTRLTVL.

The count of this clone is one. V is TRBV6-5 and J is TRBJ1-2, with D perhaps TRBD1 (6 bases). CDR1 is MNHEY, CDR2 SVGAGI, per germline. The CDR3 has 12 residues. Trimming left V 5 bases short and J 7 bases short, with 11 bases between. The CDR3 coding sequence is TGTGCCAGCAGTCAACAGGGCTTTGGCTACACCTTC. Its translation is CASSQQGFGYTF.

About this clone: A read error may produce the germline difference seen at one junction end. The chain couples TRBV5-6 to TRBJ2-5, with D maybe TRBD2 (5 bases). Germline CDR1 reads SGHDT; CDR2 reads YYEEEE. This CDR3 contains 13 residues. The CDR3 is CASSQLVFETQYF. CDR3 coding DNA: TGTGCCAGCAGCCAACTAGTTTTTGAGACTCAGTACTTC. The full variable domain, in which reference TRBV5-6 and TRBJ2-5 provide the parts outside the CDR3, is DAGVTQSPTHLIKTRGQQVTLRCSPKSGHDTVSWYQQALGQGPQFIFQYYEEEERQRGNFPDRFSGHQFPNYSSELNVNALLLGDSALYLCASSQLVFETQYFGPGTRLLVL.

This rearrangement joins TRBV28 to TRBJ1-2; the D gene is possibly TRBD1 (5 bases). This CDR3 comprises 14 residues. Germline CDR1 MDHEN, CDR2 SYDVKM. Deletions cut 5 bases from V and 3 bases from J, with 13 bases between. CDR3 coding DNA: TGTGCCAGCAGTACAACTGACAGATACTATGGCTACACCTTC. Protein product: CASSTTDRYYGYTF.

The rearrangement links TRBV7-2 to TRBJ2-5, with D perhaps matching TRBD2 (6 bases). The better agreement between TRBJ2-7 and the DNA end casts doubt on the J call. This CDR3 spans 15 amino acids. Germline-derived CDR1 and CDR2 are SGHTA and FQGNSA. The CDR3 DNA reads as TGTGCCAGCAGCTTAGGGCAGGGACTTCTCGACGAGCAGTACTTC. Amino acid sequence: CASSLGQGLLDEQYF.

In this sample, this clone turned up once. This rearrangement joins TRBV6-1 to TRBJ2-5, with TRBD1 matching 7 bases. The V gene's germline CDR1 is MNHNS and CDR2 SASEGT. Trimming took 9 bases from V and 1 from J; bases not matched to a gene: 2. This CDR3 contains 12 residues. The CDR3 reads CASWDSQETQYF. The CDR3 DNA reads TGTGCCAGTTGGGACAGCCAAGAGACCCAGTACTTC.

This clone was detected once. The rearrangement uses TRBV18 and TRBJ2-7; 13 bases are shared with TRBD2. V dropped 10 bases and J dropped 3; count of bases not matched to a gene: 3. Germline V gene sequence: CDR1 KGHSH, CDR2 LQKENI. This CDR3 region has 13 residues. The CDR3 spells CATGTSGDYEQYF. As DNA, the CDR3 is TGTGCCACCGGGACTAGCGGGGACTACGAGCAGTACTTC.

The chain couples TRBV10-3 to TRBJ1-1, with 9 bases matching TRBD1. CDR1 is ENHRY, CDR2 SYGVKD, per germline. This CDR3 is 17 amino acids long. With 3 bases clipped from V and 5 bases from J, the junction kept 13 bases outside the gene matches. Here the CDR3 reads CAISDEPRDRERTEAFF. CDR3 nucleotides: TGTGCCATCAGTGACGAGCCCCGGGACAGGGAGCGAACTGAAGCTTTCTTT.